A single TCR beta chain is shown here with its context. Seattle researchers signed up patients amid active infection and tracked them longitudinally. This record belongs to a study of blood T cell repertoires in COVID-19. Study-wide background: T cells, B-cell-depleted T cells, or PBMCs provided the cDNA or gDNA that served as material.

Some clones are missing from TCRdb's copy, which holds only in-frame ones; the method was immunoSEQ multiplex PCR. The sample has 400,000 to 450,000 clones, 88% seen once. This sequence was found in a woman in her forties or fifties with COVID-19, enrolled during active disease. The sequencing input was peripheral blood.

Here the CDR3 reads CASSFTGNNSPLHF. The CDR3 DNA is TGTGCCAGCAGCTTTACAGGGAATAATTCACCCCTCCACTTT. The chain employs TRBV5-5 and TRBJ1-6; possibly TRBD1 for D (6 bases). The CDR3 length is 14 residues. Germline CDR1 and CDR2: SGHKS and YYEKEE (reference sequence). Trimming took off 2 bases at V and 5 bases at J, with 8 bases between the two ends.